These 30 T cell receptor beta chains share one sample of origin, sequenced in a study of OX40 agonist ivuxolimab in advanced cancers. Clones were sequenced by immunoSEQ multiplex PCR, and TCRdb holds only the in-frame ones, with some missing. The sample lists about 54,000 clones; over 75% were seen once. The sequencing here drew on CD4+ or CD8+ T cells sorted from blood, taken in a trial of the OX40 agonist ivuxolimab. Receptors were obtained from an adult with an advanced solid tumor such as melanoma, head and neck, liver or kidney cancer.

This clone has only a few counts. This chain connects TRBV19 to TRBJ1-1; D not certain. This CDR3 contains 14 residues. Trimming left V 1 base short and J 0 bases short, with 6 bases between. Germline CDR1 reads LNHDA; CDR2 reads SQIVND (reference sequence). In DNA, the CDR3 is TGTGCCAGTAGTATAGCGACACTGAACACTGAAGCTTTCTTT. Its protein is CASSIATLNTEAFF.

This sequence joins TRBV5-1 and TRBJ1-1; D possibly corresponds to TRBD1 (6 bases). Trimming left V 3 bases short and J 1 base short, with 13 bases between. The CDR3 totals 15 residues. The germline V gene encodes CDR1 SGHRS and CDR2 YFSETQ. CDR3 nucleotide sequence: TGCGCCAGCAGCTACAGGGTAAGGGCGAACACTGAAGCTTTCTTT. It is translated as CASSYRVRANTEAFF.

This clone has just one count. V gene TRBV6-6 combines with J gene TRBJ2-3; no clear D gene. The germline V and J ends were trimmed by 6 bases and 9 bases, with 1 base remaining between them. This CDR3 is 8 amino acids long. Germline V gives CDR1 MNHNY, CDR2 SVGAGI (reference sequence). The CDR3 spells CASRTQYF. CDR3 DNA: TGTGCCAGCAGAACGCAGTATTTT.

The rearrangement uses TRBV7-8 and TRBJ2-1; 11 bases are shared with TRBD2. CDR1 is SGHVS, CDR2 FQNEAQ, per germline. This CDR3 has 17 residues. V shed 2 bases, J shed 4 bases, and the junction held 7 bases outside the gene matches. CDR3 bases: TGTGCCAGCAGCTTACGTGCACTAGCGGGGGTGTACAATGAGCAGTTCTTC. It translates to CASSLRALAGVYNEQFF.

The rearrangement joins TRBV7-3 to TRBJ2-2; no clear D gene. V shed 5 bases and J shed 3 bases, with 10 bases lying between them. Germline loops: CDR1 SGHTA, CDR2 FQGTGA. The CDR3 has 14 residues. The CDR3 DNA sequence: TGTGCCAGCAGCCCGAGAGGCGACACCGGGGAGCTGTTTTTT. This sequence encodes CASSPRGDTGELFF. Full variable domain (rest looked up from reference TRBV7-3 and TRBJ2-2): GAGVSQTPSNKVTEKGKYVELRCDPISGHTALYWYRQSLGQGPEFLIYFQGTGAADDSGLPNDRFFAVRPEGSVSTLKIQRTERGDSAVYLCASSPRGDTGELFFGEGSRLTVL.

This clone was detected only once. The CDR3 is CASSPTSGGAGETQYF. In nucleotides, the CDR3 is TGTGCCAGCAGCCCGACTAGCGGGGGGGCTGGAGAGACCCAGTACTTC. The chain couples TRBV9 to TRBJ2-5, with TRBD2 matching over 14 bases. There are 16 residues in the CDR3. V lost 4 bases to trimming and J lost 4 bases; unmatched junction nucleotides: 6. Looked up from germline, CDR1 is SGDLS and CDR2 is YYNGEE.

The V gene is TRBV11-2, the J gene TRBJ2-3, with unresolved D. The V end lost 5 bases, the J end lost 7 bases, and 22 bases lay between the germline ends. CDR1 is SGHAT and CDR2 is FQNNGV in the germline V gene. This CDR3 region has 16 residues. The CDR3, as DNA: TGTGCCAGCAGCCCTCGAAGCTCACAGACCCCAAATACGCAGTATTTT. It is translated as CASSPRSSQTPNTQYF. Full variable domain (outside the CDR3, taken from reference TRBV11-2 and TRBJ2-3): EAGVAQSPRYKIIEKRQSVAFWCNPISGHATLYWYQQILGQGPKLLIQFQNNGVVDDSQLPKDRFSAERLKGVDSTLKIQPAKLEDSAVYLCASSPRSSQTPNTQYFGPGTRLTVL.

The CDR3 loop reads CSVRTGPFYEQYF. The CDR3 bases are TGCAGCGTTCGAACGGGCCCCTTCTACGAGCAGTACTTC. The rearrangement links TRBV29-1 to TRBJ2-7; D unclear. V gave up 5 bases and J gave up 3 bases, with 14 bases separating them. This CDR3 is 13 amino acids long. In germline, CDR1 is SQVTM, CDR2 ANQGSEA.

V and J are TRBV7-6 and TRBJ2-1; 8 bases agree with TRBD1. Germline V gene data show CDR1 as SGHVS and CDR2 as FNYEAQ. Germline trimming cut 4 bases from V and 2 bases from J; bases unmatched to any gene: 7. The CDR3 spans 16 residues. The CDR3 region has the DNA TGTGCCAGCAGCTCAAACAGGGGGGCCACCTACAATGAGCAGTTCTTC. This encodes CASSSNRGATYNEQFF.

This chain links TRBV9 with TRBJ1-6, with 7 bases identical to TRBD1. CDR3 size: 16 residues. Germline trimming cut 0 bases from V and 5 bases from J; bases unmatched to any gene: 5. Germline V gene data show CDR1 as SGDLS and CDR2 as YYNGEE. In DNA form, the CDR3 reads TGTGCCAGCAGCGTAGCCGACAGGGCAAATAATTCACCCCTCCACTTT. Its protein is CASSVADRANNSPLHF.

This clone has only one observation. The chain couples TRBV9 to TRBJ2-3, with TRBD2 identical over 12 bases. Trimming took 1 base from V and 8 from J; bases not matched to a gene: 11. CDR3 length equals 17 residues. Germline CDR1 is SGDLS and CDR2 is YYNGEE. CDR3 protein: CASSVTSGGIRRSTQYF. CDR3 in DNA: TGTGCCAGCAGCGTAACTAGCGGGGGGATCCGGCGGAGTACGCAGTATTTT.

The rearrangement links TRBV5-5 to TRBJ1-5; 9 bases are a match to TRBD1. Germline V CDR1 and CDR2: SGHKS, YYEKEE (reference sequence). The CDR3 is made up of 13 amino acids. J was trimmed by 5 bases and V by 4 bases; bases with no gene match: 1. CDR3 loop: CASSRTGDQPQHF. In DNA, the CDR3 is TGTGCCAGCAGCCGGACAGGGGATCAGCCCCAGCATTTT.

The V call is TRBV11-2, the J call TRBJ2-5; 7 nucleotides match TRBD2. The junction had 11 bases not matched to a gene; V was cut back by 5 bases and J by 5 bases. Looked up from germline, CDR1 is SGHAT and CDR2 is FQNNGV. This CDR3 is built from 15 residues. The CDR3 reads CASSPWSGGGETQYF. The CDR3 coding sequence is TGTGCCAGCAGCCCATGGTCGGGGGGAGGGGAGACCCAGTACTTC.

The chain is built from TRBV7-9 and TRBJ2-7; D possibly corresponds to TRBD1 (5 bases). Germline-derived CDR1 and CDR2 are SEHNR and FQNEAQ (reference sequence). V was cut by 5 bases and J by 2 bases, with 16 bases left in between. There are 15 residues in the CDR3. DNA of the CDR3: TGTGCCAGCAGCGAAACAACAGGACGAACCTACGAGCAGTACTTC. Translation: CASSETTGRTYEQYF.

The V and J genes are TRBV5-5 and TRBJ1-1, with 8 bases identical to TRBD1. Germline V gene lookup returns CDR1 SGHKS and CDR2 YYEKEE (reference sequence). Trimming at V came to 4 bases and at J to 1 base, leaving 9 bases not matched to a gene. This CDR3 has 16 residues. The CDR3 DNA is TGTGCCAGCAGCCCCCACGTCGACAGGGGGAACACTGAAGCTTTCTTT. It encodes CASSPHVDRGNTEAFF.

The chain uses TRBV6-1 and TRBJ1-1, with TRBD1 as a possible D gene (6 bases). V lost 6 bases, J lost 3 bases, and 11 bases lay in between. The CDR3 loop spans 13 amino acids. Germline CDR1 and CDR2: MNHNS and SASEGT. CDR3: CASRLDRDTEAFF. For the CDR3, the DNA is TGTGCCAGCAGATTGGACAGAGACACTGAAGCTTTCTTT.

This chain links TRBV10-3 with TRBJ1-5; D is possibly TRBD1 (5 bases). This CDR3 is 13 amino acids long. V was pared by 6 bases and J by 6 bases, with 12 bases between. CDR1 ENHRY and CDR2 SYGVKD come from the germline V gene. CDR3 protein: CAIRLGEGQPQHF. CDR3 DNA sequence: TGTGCCATCAGGTTGGGGGAGGGTCAGCCCCAGCATTTT.

Worth noting for this clone: Other DNA variants within this sample encode the same CDR3. The V gene is TRBV6-5, the J gene TRBJ1-1, with D possibly being TRBD1 (5 bases). The germline V gene has CDR1 MNHEY and CDR2 SVGAGI. CDR3 length: 14 residues. Trimming left V 10 bases short and J 6 bases short, with 21 bases between. In nucleotides, the CDR3 is TGTGCCACCTGGCTGTGGCAGGGCAGCTCTGAAGCTTTCTTT. This translates into CATWLWQGSSEAFF.

This clone has a single count. V is TRBV6-4 and J is TRBJ2-2; a possible D gene is TRBD1 (6 bases). Germline CDR1 MRHNA, CDR2 SNTAGT. The V end lost 4 bases, the J end lost 2 bases, and 8 bases lay between the germline ends. The CDR3 runs to 14 residues. The CDR3 is CASSVDSNTGELFF. The DNA for the CDR3 is TGTGCCAGCAGTGTGGACAGTAACACCGGGGAGCTGTTTTTT.

The chain uses TRBV29-1 and TRBJ2-1, with TRBD2 matching over 13 bases. Germline assignment: CDR1 SQVTM and CDR2 ANQGSEA. The CDR3 runs 14 residues. V lost 8 bases and J lost 4; bases outside the gene matches: 5. CDR3: CSSRTSGGYNEQFF. DNA for the CDR3: TGCAGCTCCCGGACTAGCGGGGGTTACAATGAGCAGTTCTTC.

The chain has TRBV19 and TRBJ2-2; unclear D gene. The ends were cut back, 0 bases at V and 7 bases at J, with 6 bases in the middle. This CDR3 spans 13 amino acids. Germline V gives CDR1 LNHDA, CDR2 SQIVND (reference sequence). Here the CDR3 DNA reads TGTGCCAGTAGTATAGATCTCATCGGGGAGCTGTTTTTT. It is translated as CASSIDLIGELFF.

The chain couples TRBV2 to TRBJ1-2, with D tentatively TRBD1 (5 bases). CDR1 SNHLY and CDR2 FYNNEI come from the germline V gene. V lost 6 bases, J lost 0 bases, and 14 bases lay in between. The CDR3 is 15 residues long. The CDR3 protein is CASSQGQGANYGYTF. In DNA form, the CDR3 reads TGTGCCAGCAGCCAAGGGCAGGGAGCTAACTATGGCTACACCTTC.

The chain joins TRBV11-2 to TRBJ2-5, with a weak D call TRBD2 (6 bases). This CDR3 contains 15 residues. Germline CDR1 and CDR2: SGHAT and FQNNGV. Deletions cut 1 base from V and 5 bases from J, with 14 bases between. This CDR3 is CASSLGSRAGETQYF. CDR3 in DNA: TGTGCCAGCAGCTTAGGCAGCCGGGCGGGGGAGACCCAGTACTTC.

A few counts support this clone. The chain recombines TRBV5-1 with TRBJ1-1; no reliable D call. Deletions cut 4 bases from V and 1 base from J, with 8 bases between. This CDR3 is built from 13 residues. CDR1 is SGHRS, CDR2 YFSETQ, per germline. CDR3 sequence reads: CASSNRANTEAFF. In nucleotides, the CDR3 is TGCGCCAGCAGCAATCGGGCGAACACTGAAGCTTTCTTT.

The sample holds one count of this clone. This chain uses TRBV7-2 with TRBJ1-2, with D possibly matching TRBD1 (5 bases). The V gene's germline CDR1 is SGHTA and CDR2 FQGNSA. This CDR3 has 14 residues. With 5 bases removed from V and 6 bases from J, the gap between germline ends came to 16 bases. This chain's CDR3 is CASSLPRAGNGYTF. CDR3 coding DNA: TGTGCCAGCAGCCTCCCGAGGGCAGGGAATGGCTACACCTTC.

CDR3 DNA sequence: TGTGCCAGCAGCGCCGAGAGGGGGAGGGCCACTGAAGCTTTCTTT. Its translation is CASSAERGRATEAFF. The chain is built from TRBV14 and TRBJ1-1, with D possibly being TRBD1 (6 bases). CDR3 length: 15 residues. The germline V and J ends were trimmed by 5 bases and 4 bases, with 17 bases remaining between them. Germline CDR1 and CDR2: SGHDN and FVKESK.

Points on this clone: The junction differs from germline at one of its ends, possibly a read error. The chain recombines TRBV11-2 with TRBJ1-2, with D unclear. Looked up from germline, CDR1 is SGHAT and CDR2 is FQNNGV. CDR3 size: 12 residues. CDR3 amino acids: CASSSGSYDYTF. DNA of the CDR3: TGTGCCAGCAGCTCAGGCTCGTATGACTACACCTTC. Variable domain in full (rest from reference TRBV11-2 and TRBJ1-2): EAGVAQSPRYKIIEKRQSVAFWCNPISGHATLYWYQQILGQGPKLLIQFQNNGVVDDSQLPKDRFSAERLKGVDSTLKIQPAKLEDSAVYLCASSSGSYDYTFGSGTRLTVV.

The chain employs TRBV9 and TRBJ2-7; 7 bases align to TRBD2. Germline CDR1 SGDLS, CDR2 YYNGEE. Losses at the gene ends were 4 bases for V and 5 bases for J; bases not matched to a gene: 9. The CDR3 has 14 residues. The CDR3 loop reads CASSPSGVKDEQYF. The CDR3 DNA follows: TGTGCCAGCAGCCCGAGCGGGGTTAAGGACGAGCAGTACTTC.

The chain recombines TRBV28 with TRBJ1-2; the D is unclear. The V end was cut by 2 bases, the J end by 0 bases, with 7 bases between. There are 14 residues in the CDR3. The germline CDR1 and CDR2 sequences are MDHEN and SYDVKM. The CDR3 sequence is CASSLSTSNYGYTF. DNA for the CDR3: TGTGCCAGCAGTTTAAGTACGTCTAACTATGGCTACACCTTC.

This sequence joins TRBV29-1 and TRBJ2-2; D possibly uses TRBD1 or TRBD2 (5 bases each). V lost 4 bases, J lost 0 bases, and 12 bases lay in between. This CDR3 contains 15 residues. CDR1 and CDR2 from the germline V gene are SQVTM and ANQGSEA. The CDR3 DNA follows: TGCAGCGTTGTTCGGGGCAGCGCGAACACCGGGGAGCTGTTTTTT. This translates into CSVVRGSANTGELFF.